One and the same sample provided the 19 T cell receptor beta chains below, sequenced in a study of T cell changes during pregnancy in multiple sclerosis. Profiled with immunoSEQ multiplex PCR; TCRdb holds only in-frame clones, not every one. The profile shows about 45,000 clones, roughly 89% of them singletons. The material was CD4+ T cells from peripheral blood mononuclear cells, obtained in the first trimester of pregnancy. The receptors were gathered from a female donor with multiple sclerosis, enrolled in a pregnancy study.

CDR3 loop: CASSATAMNTEAFF. The CDR3 DNA sequence: TGTGCCAGCAGTGCGACAGCTATGAACACTGAAGCTTTCTTT. V and J are TRBV2 and TRBJ1-1; tentatively, D is TRBD1 (5 bases). The CDR3 totals 14 residues. Trimming left V 4 bases short and J 0 bases short, with 9 bases between. Germline V gene data show CDR1 as SNHLY and CDR2 as FYNNEI. Complete variable domain (other parts from reference TRBV2 and TRBJ1-1): EPEVTQTPSHQVTQMGQEVILRCVPISNHLYFYWYRQILGQKVEFLVSFYNNEISEKSEIFDDQFSVERPDGSNFTLKIRSTKLEDSAMYFCASSATAMNTEAFFGQGTRLTVV.

J is TRBJ1-1 and V is TRBV9; D may be TRBD1 (6 bases). Germline V gene data show CDR1 as SGDLS and CDR2 as YYNGEE. The germline V and J ends were trimmed by 4 bases and 4 bases, with 11 bases remaining between them. The CDR3 runs to 13 residues. The CDR3 DNA reads as TGTGCCAGCAGCCCACAGGGTTCCACTGAAGCTTTCTTT. This gives the protein CASSPQGSTEAFF.

The chain joins TRBV30 to TRBJ1-2, with 7 bases aligning to TRBD1. The CDR3 is 13 residues long. The junction had 3 bases not matched to a gene; V was cut back by 5 bases and J by 0 bases. CDR1 is GTSNPN, CDR2 SVGIG, per germline (reference sequence). CDR3 protein: CAWGTAPNYGYTF. The CDR3 nucleotides are TGTGCCTGGGGGACAGCTCCTAACTATGGCTACACCTTC.

V usage is TRBV5-1 and J usage is TRBJ2-5, with 7 bases that match TRBD2. Per germline, CDR1 SGHRS and CDR2 YFSETQ. The length of the CDR3 is 15 residues. V lost 4 bases and J lost 4; bases outside the gene matches: 10. CDR3 sequence: CASSTYSSGRETQYF. The CDR3 nucleotides read TGCGCCAGCAGCACCTACTCTAGCGGCAGAGAGACCCAGTACTTC.

This sequence joins TRBV18 and TRBJ2-3; 8 bases are shared with TRBD1. This CDR3 is built from 15 residues. The J segment lost 6 bases and the V segment lost 6 bases, leaving 11 bases of the junction unmatched. Germline CDR1 reads KGHSH; CDR2 reads LQKENI. The CDR3 coding sequence is TGTGCCAGCTCCCGAGGACAGGGTGGGACCGATACGCAGTATTTT. Translating gives CASSRGQGGTDTQYF. The variable domain in full, with the rest retrieved from reference TRBV18 and TRBJ2-3, is NAGVMQNPRHLVRRRGQEARLRCSPMKGHSHVYWYRQLPEEGLKFMVYLQKENIIDESGMPKERFSAEFPKEGPSILRIQQVVRGDSAAYFCASSRGQGGTDTQYFGPGTRLTVL.

V is TRBV7-2 and J is TRBJ2-3; no firm D call. In germline, CDR1 is SGHTA, CDR2 FQGNSA. The CDR3 is 12 residues long. V lost 2 bases, J lost 5 bases, and 5 bases lay in between. The CDR3 coding sequence is TGTGCCAGCAGCTTATCGAGAGATACGCAGTATTTT. Residues: CASSLSRDTQYF.

CDR3 sequence: CASSSLSGGIHEQYF. The DNA for the CDR3 is TGTGCCAGCAGTAGTCTTTCGGGAGGGATCCACGAGCAGTACTTC. This rearrangement joins TRBV6-1 to TRBJ2-7; TRBD2 aligns across 8 bases. The CDR3 length is 15 residues. CDR1 MNHNS and CDR2 SASEGT come from the germline V gene. V lost 5 bases and J lost 5; bases outside the gene matches: 11.

This chain uses TRBV19 with TRBJ1-2; a weak D match, TRBD1 (6 bases). CDR3 length: 14 amino acids. V lost 8 bases, J lost 3 bases, and 16 bases lay in between. CDR1 and CDR2 (germline): LNHDA, SQIVND (reference sequence). In DNA form, the CDR3 reads TGTGCCAGTCAGGCAGGGGATTTAGACTATGGCTACACCTTC. Protein sequence: CASQAGDLDYGYTF.

The genes are TRBV11-2 and TRBJ1-3, with unresolved D. CDR3 size: 16 residues. Between the trimmed V and J ends, which lost 4 bases and 0 bases, there was a span of 13 bases. The germline CDR1 and CDR2 sequences are SGHAT and FQNNGV. The CDR3 protein is CASSSPWAVSGNTIYF. In DNA, the CDR3 is TGTGCCAGCAGCTCCCCGTGGGCTGTCTCTGGAAACACCATATATTTT.

V usage is TRBV7-2 and J usage is TRBJ1-2; the match to TRBD1 covers 8 bases. The CDR3 is 14 amino acids. Unmatched junction bases numbered 3, after V lost 2 bases and J lost 4 bases. Germline CDR1 reads SGHTA; CDR2 reads FQGNSA. The CDR3 loop is CASSLSQGGYGYTF. DNA of the CDR3: TGTGCCAGCAGCTTATCACAGGGGGGCTATGGCTACACCTTC.

The V call is TRBV7-3, the J call TRBJ1-1; no clear D. V lost 4 bases to trimming and J lost 9 bases, with 18 bases between them. The germline V gene encodes CDR1 SGHTA and CDR2 FQGTGA. This CDR3 is built from 14 residues. Here the CDR3 DNA reads TGTGCCAGCAGCTCACAGCCGCGCGAGGGCCAAGCTTTCTTT. This gives the protein CASSSQPREGQAFF.

The J gene is TRBJ1-5, the V gene TRBV19, with 7 bases lining up with TRBD1. CDR3 length: 18 residues. Germline CDR1 reads LNHDA; CDR2 reads SQIVND (reference sequence). Germline trimming cut 0 bases from V and 7 bases from J; bases unmatched to any gene: 15. Here the CDR3 reads CASSIDQMGRGLDQPQHF. The DNA of the CDR3 is TGTGCCAGTAGTATAGATCAGATGGGCAGGGGGTTGGACCAGCCCCAGCATTTT.

The chain links TRBV18 to TRBJ2-6, with D unclear. Germline V gives CDR1 KGHSH, CDR2 LQKENI. V was trimmed by 2 bases and J by 0 bases, leaving 5 bases between them. The CDR3 consists of 15 residues. The CDR3 loop reads CASSPRVSGANVLTF. DNA of the CDR3: TGTGCCAGCTCACCAAGAGTCTCTGGGGCCAACGTCCTGACTTTC.

The CDR3 region has the DNA TGTGCCAGCAGCAAAGGACAGGGCAGAGGCAATCAGCCCCAGCATTTT. Translated: CASSKGQGRGNQPQHF. The gene calls are TRBV21-1 and TRBJ1-5; the table's TRBD1 call for D was not verified on the DNA. TRBV21-1 is tagged as a pseudogene. This CDR3 region has 16 residues.

The chain has TRBV4-1 and TRBJ2-1; TRBD2 might be the D (6 bases). CDR1 MGHRA and CDR2 YSYEKL come from the germline V gene. The CDR3 is 15 residues long. Trimming stripped 2 bases from V and 6 bases from J, with 14 bases between. CDR3 in amino acids: CASSQTTRGFNEQFF. For the CDR3, the DNA is TGCGCCAGCAGCCAAACCACCCGGGGGTTCAATGAGCAGTTCTTC.

This chain joins TRBV27 and TRBJ1-1; 9 positions match TRBD1. The J segment lost 4 bases and the V segment lost 7 bases, leaving 10 bases of the junction unmatched. The CDR3 is made up of 15 amino acids. CDR1 and CDR2 (germline): MNHEY, SMNVEV (reference sequence). The CDR3 here is CASTYLQGARTEAFF. CDR3 DNA: TGTGCCAGCACGTATTTACAGGGGGCGCGCACTGAAGCTTTCTTT.

This rearrangement joins TRBV19 to TRBJ2-1; TRBD2 matches 9 bases. This CDR3 comprises 14 residues. From germline, CDR1 is LNHDA and CDR2 SQIVND (reference sequence). J gave up 6 bases and V 6 bases, and 6 bases lay outside the gene matches. Here the CDR3 reads CASRREGILNEQFF. CDR3 bases: TGTGCCAGTAGGCGGGAGGGCATCCTCAATGAGCAGTTCTTC.

V gene TRBV19 combines with J gene TRBJ2-1, with 8 bases aligning to TRBD1. The V gene's germline CDR1 is LNHDA and CDR2 SQIVND (reference sequence). Trimming cost V 2 bases and J 12 bases; bases outside gene matches: 15. The CDR3 is made up of 16 amino acids. In DNA, the CDR3 is TGTGCCAGTAGTATACACAGCCCAGACAGGGGCGGTTCGCAGTTCTTC. This encodes CASSIHSPDRGGSQFF. The full variable domain, its missing parts supplied by reference TRBV19 and TRBJ2-1, is DGGITQSPKYLFRKEGQNVTLSCEQNLNHDAMYWYRQDPGQGLRLIYYSQIVNDFQKGDIAEGYSVSREKKESFPLTVTSAQKNPTAFYLCASSIHSPDRGGSQFFGPGTRLTVL.

The V and J genes are TRBV14 and TRBJ2-7; 8 bases fit TRBD1. The CDR3 runs 14 residues. Trimming at V came to 4 bases and at J to 2 bases, leaving 4 bases not matched to a gene. Per germline, CDR1 SGHDN and CDR2 FVKESK. This CDR3 is CASSLRQGTYEQYF. CDR3 DNA sequence: TGTGCCAGCAGCCTCCGACAGGGGACCTACGAGCAGTACTTC.